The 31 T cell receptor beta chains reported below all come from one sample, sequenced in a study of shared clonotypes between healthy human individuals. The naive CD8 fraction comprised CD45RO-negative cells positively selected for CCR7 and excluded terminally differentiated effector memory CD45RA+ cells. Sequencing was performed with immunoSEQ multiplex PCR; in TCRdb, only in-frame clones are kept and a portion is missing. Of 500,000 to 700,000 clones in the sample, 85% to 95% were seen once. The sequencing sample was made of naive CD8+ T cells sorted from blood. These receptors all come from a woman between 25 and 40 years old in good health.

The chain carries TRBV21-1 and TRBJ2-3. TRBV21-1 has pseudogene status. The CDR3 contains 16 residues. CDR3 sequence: CASSKYPLRFTDTQYF. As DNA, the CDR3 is TGTGCCAGCAGCAAATATCCCCTAAGGTTCACAGATACGCAGTATTTT.

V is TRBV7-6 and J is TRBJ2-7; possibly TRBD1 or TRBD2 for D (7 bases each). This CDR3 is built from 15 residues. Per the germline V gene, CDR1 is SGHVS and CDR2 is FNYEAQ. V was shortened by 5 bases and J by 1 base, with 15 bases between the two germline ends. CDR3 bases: TGTGCCAGCAGCCCGCAGGGGGGGAGGTCCTACGAGCAGTACTTC. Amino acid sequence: CASSPQGGRSYEQYF.

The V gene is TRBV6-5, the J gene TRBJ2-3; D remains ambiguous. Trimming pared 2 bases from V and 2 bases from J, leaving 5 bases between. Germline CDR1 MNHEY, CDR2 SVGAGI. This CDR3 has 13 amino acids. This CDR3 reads CASSYGPTDTQYF. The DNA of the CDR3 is TGTGCCAGCAGTTACGGCCCCACAGATACGCAGTATTTT.

This CDR3 is CASSWVAGGPTDTQYF. CDR3 DNA: TGTGCCAGCAGCTGGGTGGCGGGAGGCCCCACAGATACGCAGTATTTT. This chain uses TRBV7-9 with TRBJ2-3, with 8 bases aligning to TRBD2. The CDR3 has 16 amino acids. The V segment lost 4 bases and the J segment 2 bases; nucleotides outside the gene matches: 8. From germline, CDR1 is SEHNR and CDR2 FQNEAQ (reference sequence). The full variable domain, in which reference TRBV7-9 and TRBJ2-3 provide the parts outside the CDR3, is DTGVSQNPRHKITKRGQNVTFRCDPISEHNRLYWYRQTLGQGPEFLTYFQNEAQLEKSRLLSDRFSAERPKGSFSTLEIQRTEQGDSAMYLCASSWVAGGPTDTQYFGPGTRLTVL.

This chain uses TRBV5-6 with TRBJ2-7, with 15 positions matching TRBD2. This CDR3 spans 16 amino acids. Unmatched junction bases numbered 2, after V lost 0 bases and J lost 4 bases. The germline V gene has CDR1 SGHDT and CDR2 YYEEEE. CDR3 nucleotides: TGTGCCAGCAGCTTGGGTGGACTAGCGGGAGGGTACGAGCAGTACTTC. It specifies CASSLGGLAGGYEQYF.

The CDR3 protein is CASSPLSVSSYNEQFF. In DNA form, the CDR3 reads TGTGCCAGTAGTCCTCTCTCAGTCAGCTCCTACAATGAGCAGTTCTTC. The chain carries TRBV19 and TRBJ2-1, with D uncertain. The V end lost 5 bases, the J end lost 0 bases, and 14 bases lay between the germline ends. Germline CDR1 LNHDA, CDR2 SQIVND (reference sequence). CDR3 size: 16 residues.

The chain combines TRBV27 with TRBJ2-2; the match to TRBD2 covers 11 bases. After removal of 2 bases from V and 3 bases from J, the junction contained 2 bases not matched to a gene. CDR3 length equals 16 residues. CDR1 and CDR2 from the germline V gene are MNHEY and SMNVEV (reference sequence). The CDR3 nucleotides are TGTGCCAGCAGTTTAGAGGGACTAGCGGACACCGGGGAGCTGTTTTTT. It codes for CASSLEGLADTGELFF.

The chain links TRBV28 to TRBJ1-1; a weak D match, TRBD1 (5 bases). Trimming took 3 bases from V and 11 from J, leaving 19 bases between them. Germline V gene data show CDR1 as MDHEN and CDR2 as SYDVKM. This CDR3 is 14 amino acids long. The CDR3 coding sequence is TGTGCCAGCAGTTTTTGGCCGACACAGGAGAGGGCTTTCTTT. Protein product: CASSFWPTQERAFF.

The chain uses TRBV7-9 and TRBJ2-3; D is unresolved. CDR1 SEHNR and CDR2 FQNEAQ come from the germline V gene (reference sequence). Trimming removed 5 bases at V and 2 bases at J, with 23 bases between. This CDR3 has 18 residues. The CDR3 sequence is CASSLVRALTGVTDTQYF. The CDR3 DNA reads TGTGCCAGCAGCCTAGTAAGGGCCTTAACCGGAGTCACAGATACGCAGTATTTT.

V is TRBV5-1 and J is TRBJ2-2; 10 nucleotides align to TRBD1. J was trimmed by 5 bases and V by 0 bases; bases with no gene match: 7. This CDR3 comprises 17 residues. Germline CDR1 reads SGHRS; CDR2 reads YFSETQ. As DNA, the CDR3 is TGCGCCAGCAGCTTGGCGACAGGGGGCGATCGGACCGGGGAGCTGTTTTTT. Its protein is CASSLATGGDRTGELFF.

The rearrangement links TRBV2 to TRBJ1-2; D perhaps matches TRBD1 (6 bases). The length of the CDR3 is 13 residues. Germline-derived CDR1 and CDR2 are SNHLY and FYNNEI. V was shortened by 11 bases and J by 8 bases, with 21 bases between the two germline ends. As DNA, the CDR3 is TGTGCCTGGGGTGACAGGAGAGATCTCGGCTACACCTTC. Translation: CAWGDRRDLGYTF.

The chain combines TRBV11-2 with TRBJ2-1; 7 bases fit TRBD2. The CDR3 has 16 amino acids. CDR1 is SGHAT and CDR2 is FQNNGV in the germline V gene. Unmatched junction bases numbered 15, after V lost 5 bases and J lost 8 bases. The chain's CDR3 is CASSDTGTKFRDEQFF. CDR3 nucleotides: TGTGCCAGCAGCGATACCGGGACTAAGTTTCGGGATGAGCAGTTCTTC.

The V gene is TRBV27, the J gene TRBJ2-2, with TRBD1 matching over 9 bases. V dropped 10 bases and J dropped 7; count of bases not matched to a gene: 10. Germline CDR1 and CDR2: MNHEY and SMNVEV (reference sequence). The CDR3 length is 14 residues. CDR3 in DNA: TGTGCCACCGCCCCCGGGACAGGGATCGGGGAGCTGTTTTTT. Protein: CATAPGTGIGELFF.

CDR3 protein: CASSLGFPGRNYEQYF. The CDR3 DNA sequence: TGTGCCAGCAGCTTGGGATTTCCGGGACGGAACTACGAGCAGTACTTC. The chain is built from TRBV5-4 and TRBJ2-7; D may match TRBD1 or TRBD2 (5 bases each). The V end was cut by 0 bases, the J end by 3 bases, with 16 bases between. Looked up from germline, CDR1 is SGHNT and CDR2 is YYREEE (reference sequence). The CDR3 runs to 16 residues.

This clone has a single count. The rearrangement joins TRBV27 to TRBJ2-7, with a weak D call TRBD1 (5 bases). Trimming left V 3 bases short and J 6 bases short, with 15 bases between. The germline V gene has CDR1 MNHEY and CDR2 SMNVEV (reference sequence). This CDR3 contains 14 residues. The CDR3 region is CASSFGVGAREQYF. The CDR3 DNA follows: TGTGCCAGCAGTTTTGGAGTAGGGGCCCGCGAGCAGTACTTC.

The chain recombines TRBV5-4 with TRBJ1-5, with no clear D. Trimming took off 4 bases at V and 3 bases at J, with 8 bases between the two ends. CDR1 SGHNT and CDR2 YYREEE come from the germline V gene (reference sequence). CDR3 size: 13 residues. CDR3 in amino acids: CASSVEPNQPQHF. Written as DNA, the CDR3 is TGTGCCAGCAGCGTCGAGCCCAATCAGCCCCAGCATTTT. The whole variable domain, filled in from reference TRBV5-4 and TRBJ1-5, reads ETGVTQSPTHLIKTRGQQVTLRCSSQSGHNTVSWYQQALGQGPQFIFQYYREEENGRGNFPPRFSGLQFPNYSSELNVNALELDDSALYLCASSVEPNQPQHFGDGTRLSIL.

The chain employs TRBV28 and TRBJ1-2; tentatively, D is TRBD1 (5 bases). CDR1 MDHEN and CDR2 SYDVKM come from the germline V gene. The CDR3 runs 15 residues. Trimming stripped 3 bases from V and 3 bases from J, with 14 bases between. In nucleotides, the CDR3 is TGTGCCAGCAGTTTGGGCTCCGGGGCGGACTATGGCTACACCTTC. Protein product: CASSLGSGADYGYTF.

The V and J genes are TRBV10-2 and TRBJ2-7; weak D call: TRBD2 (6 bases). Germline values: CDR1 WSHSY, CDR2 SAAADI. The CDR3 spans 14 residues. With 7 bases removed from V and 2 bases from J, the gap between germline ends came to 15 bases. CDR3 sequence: CASTEPGLTYEQYF. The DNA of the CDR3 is TGCGCCAGCACCGAACCCGGACTAACCTACGAGCAGTACTTC.

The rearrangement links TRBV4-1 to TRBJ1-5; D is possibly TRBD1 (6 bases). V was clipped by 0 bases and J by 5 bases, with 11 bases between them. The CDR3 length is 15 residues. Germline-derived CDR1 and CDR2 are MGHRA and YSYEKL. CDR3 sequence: CASSQDLTGYQPQHF. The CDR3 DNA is TGCGCCAGCAGCCAAGATTTGACAGGCTATCAGCCCCAGCATTTT.

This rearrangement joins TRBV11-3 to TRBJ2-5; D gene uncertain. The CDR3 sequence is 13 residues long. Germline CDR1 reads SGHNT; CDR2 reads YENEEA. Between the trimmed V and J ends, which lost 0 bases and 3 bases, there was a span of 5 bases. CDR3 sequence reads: CASSLEPKETQYF. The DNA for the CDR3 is TGTGCCAGCAGCTTAGAGCCTAAAGAGACCCAGTACTTC.

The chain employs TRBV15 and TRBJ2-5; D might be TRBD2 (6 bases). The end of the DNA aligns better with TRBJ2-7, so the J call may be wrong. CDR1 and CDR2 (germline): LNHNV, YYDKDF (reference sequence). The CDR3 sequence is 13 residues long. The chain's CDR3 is CATSSREDYEQYF. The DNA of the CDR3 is TGTGCCACCAGCTCGCGGGAAGACTACGAGCAGTACTTC.

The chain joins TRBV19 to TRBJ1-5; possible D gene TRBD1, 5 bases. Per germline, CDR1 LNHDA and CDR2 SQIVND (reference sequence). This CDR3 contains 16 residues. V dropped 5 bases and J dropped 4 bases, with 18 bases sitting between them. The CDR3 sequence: CASSSRGTSPNQPQHF. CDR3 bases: TGTGCCAGTAGTTCTAGGGGTACTAGTCCAAATCAGCCCCAGCATTTT.

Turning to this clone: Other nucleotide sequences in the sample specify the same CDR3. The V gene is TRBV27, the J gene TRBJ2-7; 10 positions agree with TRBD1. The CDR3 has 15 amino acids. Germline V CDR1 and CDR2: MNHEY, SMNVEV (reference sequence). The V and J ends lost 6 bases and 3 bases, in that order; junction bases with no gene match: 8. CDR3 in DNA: TGTGCCAGCAGCCTAGTAGGGACAGGGGTCTACGAGCAGTACTTC. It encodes CASSLVGTGVYEQYF.

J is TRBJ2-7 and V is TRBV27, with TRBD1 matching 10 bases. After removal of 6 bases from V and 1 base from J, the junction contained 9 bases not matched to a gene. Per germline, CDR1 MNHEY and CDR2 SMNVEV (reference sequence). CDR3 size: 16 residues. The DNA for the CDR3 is TGTGCCAGCAGGCCCGGACAGGGGGTGGGGTCCTACGAGCAGTACTTC. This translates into CASRPGQGVGSYEQYF.

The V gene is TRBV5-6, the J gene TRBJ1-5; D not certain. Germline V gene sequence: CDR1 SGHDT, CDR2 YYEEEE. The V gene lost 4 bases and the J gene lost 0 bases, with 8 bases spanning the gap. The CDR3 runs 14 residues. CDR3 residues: CASSHRASNQPQHF. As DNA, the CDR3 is TGTGCCAGCAGCCACCGTGCTAGCAATCAGCCCCAGCATTTT.

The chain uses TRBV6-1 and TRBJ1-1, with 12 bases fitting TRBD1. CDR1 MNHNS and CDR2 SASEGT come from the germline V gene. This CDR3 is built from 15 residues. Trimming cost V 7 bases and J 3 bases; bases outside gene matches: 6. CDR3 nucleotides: TGTGCCAGCATTGGGACAGGGGGCGGGTACACTGAAGCTTTCTTT. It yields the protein CASIGTGGGYTEAFF.

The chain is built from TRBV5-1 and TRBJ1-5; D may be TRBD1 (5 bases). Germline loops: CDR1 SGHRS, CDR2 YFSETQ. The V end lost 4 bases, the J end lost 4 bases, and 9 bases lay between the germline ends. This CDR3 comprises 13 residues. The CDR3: CASSPGGNQPQHF. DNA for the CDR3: TGCGCCAGCAGCCCCGGGGGGAATCAGCCCCAGCATTTT.

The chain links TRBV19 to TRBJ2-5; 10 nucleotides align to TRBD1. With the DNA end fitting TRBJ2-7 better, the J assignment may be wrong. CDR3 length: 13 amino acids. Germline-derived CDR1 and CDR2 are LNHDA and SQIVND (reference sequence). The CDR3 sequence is CASSRTGGYEQYF. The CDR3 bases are TGTGCCAGTAGCAGGACAGGGGGCTACGAGCAGTACTTC.

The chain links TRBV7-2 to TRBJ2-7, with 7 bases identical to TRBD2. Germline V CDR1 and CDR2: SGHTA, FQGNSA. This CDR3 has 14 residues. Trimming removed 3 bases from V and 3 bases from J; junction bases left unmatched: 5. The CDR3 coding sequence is TGTGCCAGCAGCTTTTCCCCGGGGGGCTACGAGCAGTACTTC. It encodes CASSFSPGGYEQYF.

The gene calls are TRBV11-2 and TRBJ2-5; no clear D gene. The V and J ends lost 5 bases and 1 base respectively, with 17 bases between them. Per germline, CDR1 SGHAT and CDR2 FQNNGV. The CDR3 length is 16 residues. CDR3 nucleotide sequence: TGTGCCAGCAGCCCCGAAATAACGGCGGCCCAAGAGACCCAGTACTTC. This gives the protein CASSPEITAAQETQYF. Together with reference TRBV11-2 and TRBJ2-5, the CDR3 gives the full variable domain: EAGVAQSPRYKIIEKRQSVAFWCNPISGHATLYWYQQILGQGPKLLIQFQNNGVVDDSQLPKDRFSAERLKGVDSTLKIQPAKLEDSAVYLCASSPEITAAQETQYFGPGTRLLVL.

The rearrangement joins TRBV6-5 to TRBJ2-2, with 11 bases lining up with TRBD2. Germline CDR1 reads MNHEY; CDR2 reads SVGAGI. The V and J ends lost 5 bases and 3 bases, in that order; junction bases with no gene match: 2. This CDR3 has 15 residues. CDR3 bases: TGTGCCAGCAGTCAGGGACTAGCGGACACCGGGGAGCTGTTTTTT. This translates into CASSQGLADTGELFF.